The 23 T cell receptor beta chains given below trace back to one sample, sequenced in a study of T cell responses to AZD1222 COVID-19 vaccine (dated by TCRdb to 2020 to 2022). The sample's time point, from its label and the paper: about 28 days (+/-7) after the second vaccine dose. Library preparation employed the immunoSEQ multiplex PCR assay. Held by TCRdb, this immuneACCESS table contains in-frame sequences only and omits some clones. Under half of the omission traces to an unresolved V gene where checked; the cause of the rest is unknown. The sample includes around 140,000 clones, with more than 85% observed a single time. Of the sample, 3% to 4% falls within the top ten clones. This specimen consisted of peripheral blood, obtained 28 days after the second AZD1222 dose. These TCRs come from an adult who received the AZD1222 COVID-19 vaccine.

The chain employs TRBV12-5 and TRBJ1-1, with D unclear. This CDR3 is built from 15 residues. V gave up 5 bases and J gave up 3 bases, with 16 bases separating them. Germline CDR1 is LGHNT and CDR2 is FRNRAP. The CDR3 spells CASGRRGGRDTEAFF. The CDR3 DNA is TGTGCTAGTGGTCGCCGGGGAGGGCGGGACACTGAAGCTTTCTTT.

The CDR3 sequence is CASSPSPPDTEAFF. DNA for the CDR3: TGTGCCAGCAGTCCATCCCCCCCCGACACTGAAGCTTTCTTT. This chain joins TRBV28 and TRBJ1-1, with D hard to call. With 5 bases removed from V and 3 bases from J, the gap between germline ends came to 13 bases. Germline CDR1 is MDHEN and CDR2 is SYDVKM. The CDR3 loop spans 14 amino acids.

V gene TRBV28 combines with J gene TRBJ1-5, with D possibly TRBD1 on 5 matching bases. This CDR3 is 14 amino acids long. The V gene lost 5 bases and the J gene lost 3 bases, with 11 bases spanning the gap. Germline V lookup: CDR1 MDHEN, CDR2 SYDVKM. CDR3 sequence (DNA): TGTGCCAGCAGTACAGGAGGTAACAATCAGCCCCAGCATTTT. The encoded protein is CASSTGGNNQPQHF.

The chain employs TRBV27 and TRBJ2-5; D perhaps matches TRBD1 (6 bases). The CDR3 runs 16 residues. Trimming cost V 5 bases and J 0 bases, with 16 bases left between them. Per the germline V gene, CDR1 is MNHEY and CDR2 is SMNVEV (reference sequence). For the CDR3, the DNA is TGTGCCAGCAGTCTTGGGGGCGGATGGTACCAAGAGACCCAGTACTTC. The encoded protein is CASSLGGGWYQETQYF.

The chain is built from TRBV6-2 or TRBV6-3 and TRBJ2-7, with 10 bases aligning to TRBD2. V shed 4 bases and J 3 bases; nucleotides not matched to a gene: 3. The CDR3 runs to 14 residues. Germline V gives CDR1 MNHEY, CDR2 SVGEGT. CDR3 region: CASSSTSGYYEQYF. CDR3 in DNA: TGTGCCAGCAGTTCGACTAGCGGGTACTACGAGCAGTACTTC.

V gene TRBV4-2 combines with J gene TRBJ1-2; a possible D gene is TRBD1 (5 bases). Germline-derived CDR1 and CDR2 are LGHNA and YNFKEQ. This CDR3 is 15 amino acids long. The V and J ends lost 0 bases and 8 bases respectively, with 16 bases between them. The CDR3 protein is CASSQDVQGSRGYTF. For the CDR3, the DNA is TGTGCCAGCAGCCAAGATGTGCAGGGATCCCGGGGCTACACCTTC.

V gene TRBV12-5 combines with J gene TRBJ1-1, with 9 bases identical to TRBD1. V was clipped by 7 bases and J by 3 bases; unmatched bases: 12. The CDR3 runs to 16 residues. Per the germline V gene, CDR1 is LGHNT and CDR2 is FRNRAP. The CDR3 DNA reads TGTGCTAGTGCCCCCGGGACAGGGACTTTATACACTGAAGCTTTCTTT. This translates into CASAPGTGTLYTEAFF.

The chain couples TRBV20-1 to TRBJ1-1, with D hard to call. CDR3 size: 11 residues. V lost 4 bases and J lost 2, with 5 bases in between. Germline lookup yields CDR1 DFQATT and CDR2 SNEGSKA (reference sequence). The CDR3 protein is CSAMVNTEAFF. CDR3 bases: TGCAGTGCTATGGTAAACACTGAAGCTTTCTTT.

The rearrangement joins TRBV27 to TRBJ1-5; tentative D call: TRBD1 (5 bases). This CDR3 region has 14 residues. The V gene lost 6 bases and the J gene lost 0 bases, with 9 bases spanning the gap. The germline V gene has CDR1 MNHEY and CDR2 SMNVEV (reference sequence). The CDR3 DNA reads as TGTGCCAGCAGCATCGGGGCTAGCAATCAGCCCCAGCATTTT. Amino acids: CASSIGASNQPQHF.

The V and J genes are TRBV19 and TRBJ2-3, with 7 bases identical to TRBD2. CDR3 length equals 15 residues. The trim removed 4 bases at V and 2 bases at J, leaving 6 bases unmatched. The germline CDR1 and CDR2 sequences are LNHDA and SQIVND (reference sequence). The CDR3 DNA reads TGTGCCAGTAGTACAACGGGAGGATTCACAGATACGCAGTATTTT. Protein product: CASSTTGGFTDTQYF.

The chain links TRBV7-9 to TRBJ2-7; D is undetermined. The CDR3 covers 12 residues. The V gene's germline CDR1 is SEHNR and CDR2 FQNEAQ (reference sequence). V was clipped by 5 bases and J by 4 bases, with 9 bases between them. CDR3 nucleotide sequence: TGTGCCAGCAGCGCGAACGCTTACGAGCAGTACTTC. Translating gives CASSANAYEQYF.

The rearrangement uses TRBV29-1 and TRBJ1-1; 7 bases are a match to TRBD1. The CDR3 loop spans 13 amino acids. The ends lost 7 bases at V and 0 bases at J; junction bases unmatched: 5. Per the germline V gene, CDR1 is SQVTM and CDR2 is ANQGSEA. CDR3 residues: CSAQGQLNTEAFF. In nucleotides, the CDR3 is TGCAGCGCCCAGGGACAGTTGAACACTGAAGCTTTCTTT. Together with reference TRBV29-1 and TRBJ1-1, the CDR3 gives the full variable domain: SAVISQKPSRDICQRGTSLTIQCQVDSQVTMMFWYRQQPGQSLTLIATANQGSEATYESGFVIDKFPISRPNLTFSTLTVSNMSPEDSSIYLCSAQGQLNTEAFFGQGTRLTVV.

The genes are TRBV5-1 and TRBJ1-1, with 10 bases lining up with TRBD1. V shed 4 bases and J 9 bases; nucleotides not matched to a gene: 6. The CDR3 contains 13 residues. Germline CDR1 is SGHRS and CDR2 is YFSETQ. Here the CDR3 DNA reads TGCGCCAGCAGCCGAGGGACAGGGGCCCAAGCTTTCTTT. Amino acid sequence: CASSRGTGAQAFF. Supplemented by reference TRBV5-1 and TRBJ1-1, the full variable domain reads KAGVTQTPRYLIKTRGQQVTLSCSPISGHRSVSWYQQTPGQGLQFLFEYFSETQRNKGNFPGRFSGRQFSNSRSEMNVSTLELGDSALYLCASSRGTGAQAFFGQGTRLTVV.

The chain joins TRBV6-6 to TRBJ2-1; D unresolved. The V gene's germline CDR1 is MNHNY and CDR2 SVGAGI (reference sequence). There are 15 residues in the CDR3. Trimming left V 0 bases short and J 4 bases short, with 10 bases between. The CDR3 DNA is TGTGCCAGCAGTTACTCGGCCGTGGGGTACAATGAGCAGTTCTTC. This sequence encodes CASSYSAVGYNEQFF.

The gene calls are TRBV19 and TRBJ1-1; D call uncertain. The germline CDR1 and CDR2 sequences are LNHDA and SQIVND (reference sequence). The CDR3 totals 13 residues. The ends were cut back, 1 base at V and 3 bases at J, with 6 bases in the middle. As DNA, the CDR3 is TGTGCCAGTAGTATAGTGCTGGACACTGAAGCTTTCTTT. Translating gives CASSIVLDTEAFF.

This chain connects TRBV24-1 to TRBJ2-2; D possibly corresponds to TRBD2 (5 bases). Looked up from germline, CDR1 is KGHDR and CDR2 is SFDVKD. The V gene lost 9 bases and the J gene lost 2 bases, with 12 bases spanning the gap. This CDR3 has 14 residues. CDR3 DNA sequence: TGTGCCACCGCCGCGGACTTAAACACCGGGGAGCTGTTTTTT. Translating gives CATAADLNTGELFF.

The chain links TRBV20-1 to TRBJ1-1; weak D call: TRBD1 (5 bases). The CDR3 consists of 11 residues. Trimming stripped 1 base from V and 10 bases from J, with 10 bases between. The germline gives CDR1 DFQATT, CDR2 SNEGSKA (reference sequence). The CDR3 spells CSARGGVLAFF. CDR3 in DNA: TGCAGTGCTAGAGGGGGGGTTTTAGCTTTCTTT.

This sequence joins TRBV5-4 and TRBJ2-7; D possibly matches TRBD1 or TRBD2 (5 bases each). The CDR3 covers 14 residues. Trimming took off 2 bases at V and 1 base at J, with 10 bases between the two ends. Looked up from germline, CDR1 is SGHNT and CDR2 is YYREEE (reference sequence). CDR3 residues: CASSFGTRSYEQYF. CDR3 coding DNA: TGTGCCAGCAGCTTCGGGACGCGATCCTACGAGCAGTACTTC.

This chain uses TRBV19 with TRBJ2-2; 10 bases match TRBD1. Germline CDR1 and CDR2: LNHDA and SQIVND (reference sequence). Trimming removed 1 base from V and 5 bases from J; junction bases left unmatched: 4. This CDR3 contains 16 residues. The CDR3 bases are TGTGCCAGTAGTATAGGGACAGGGGGAAGTACCGGGGAGCTGTTTTTT. This encodes CASSIGTGGSTGELFF.

The chain links TRBV2 to TRBJ1-4; 11 bases line up with TRBD1. The CDR3 runs 14 residues. Germline V gene data show CDR1 as SNHLY and CDR2 as FYNNEI. The junction had 6 bases not matched to a gene; V was cut back by 8 bases and J by 7 bases. The CDR3 nucleotides are TGTGCCAGCCGTCGGACAGGGGGCAGTGAAAAACTGTTTTTT. This gives the protein CASRRTGGSEKLFF.

This chain joins TRBV19 and TRBJ1-5; D may be TRBD1 (6 bases). The CDR3 is made up of 12 amino acids. Germline-derived CDR1 and CDR2 are LNHDA and SQIVND (reference sequence). The ends were cut back, 8 bases at V and 7 bases at J, with 12 bases in the middle. CDR3 sequence reads: CASRGGGQPQHF. CDR3 nucleotide sequence: TGTGCCAGTCGGGGGGGCGGGCAGCCCCAGCATTTT. The whole variable domain, filled in from reference TRBV19 and TRBJ1-5, reads DGGITQSPKYLFRKEGQNVTLSCEQNLNHDAMYWYRQDPGQGLRLIYYSQIVNDFQKGDIAEGYSVSREKKESFPLTVTSAQKNPTAFYLCASRGGGQPQHFGDGTRLSIL.

This chain connects TRBV7-9 to TRBJ2-1, with TRBD1 as a possible D gene (6 bases). The CDR3 extends over 14 amino acids. Germline V gives CDR1 SEHNR, CDR2 FQNEAQ (reference sequence). V was cut by 1 base and J by 8 bases, with 12 bases left in between. CDR3 sequence (DNA): TGTGCCAGCAGCTTAGTTCAGGGGCGGGATGAGCAGTTCTTC. Translated: CASSLVQGRDEQFF.

The V and J genes are TRBV4-2 and TRBJ1-1; no clear D. This CDR3 spans 14 amino acids. Per germline, CDR1 LGHNA and CDR2 YNFKEQ. Trimming shortened V by 1 base and J by 0 bases, and 6 bases separated the two germline ends. The CDR3 loop reads CASSQGAVNTEAFF. As DNA, the CDR3 is TGTGCCAGCAGCCAAGGTGCGGTGAACACTGAAGCTTTCTTT.